This T cell receptor beta chain was observed in a study of blood T cells in healthy people across ages. Germline V gene lookup returns CDR1 SGHRS and CDR2 YFSETQ. With 3 bases removed from V and 5 bases from J, the gap between germline ends came to 17 bases. The CDR3 totals 15 residues. This clonotype was seen a few times. Then a second PCR, running roughly 7 to 11 cycles, was carried out with a sample-barcoded 5' primer and a J-beta primer mix. TCRdb processed the 5' RACE reads anew with MiXCR; each CDR3 protein has one entry. The data show 800,000 or so distinct CDR3 sequences, more than 35% seen once.

The TCR was taken from a man at least 80 years old in good health. The sample was blood. The V gene is TRBV5-1, the J gene TRBJ2-5; either TRBD1 or TRBD2 may supply D (5 bases each). The CDR3 is CASSSGTISLETQYF. The CDR3, as DNA: TGCGCCAGCAGCTCCGGGACCATAAGCTTGGAGACCCAGTACTTC.